These 5 T cell receptor beta chains came from one sample sequenced in a study of neoadjuvant nivolumab and ipilimumab in lung cancer. Generated by immunoSEQ multiplex PCR, the TCRdb table keeps only in-frame clones and is missing some. The data contain 19,000 or so clones, around three quarters of them singletons. The sequencing here drew on tumor tissue, taken after neoadjuvant nivolumab, alone or with ipilimumab, at or shortly before surgery. The receptors were sampled from an adult with non-small cell lung cancer.

The chain joins TRBV7-9 to TRBJ2-5; D remains unclear. Germline CDR1 SEHNR, CDR2 FQNEAQ (reference sequence). V was pared by 1 base and J by 3 bases, with 9 bases between. This CDR3 has 14 residues. The CDR3 sequence: CASSLGLTKETQYF. CDR3 bases: TGTGCCAGCAGCTTAGGCCTGACAAAAGAGACCCAGTACTTC. Full variable domain (remainder filled in from reference TRBV7-9 and TRBJ2-5): DTGVSQNPRHKITKRGQNVTFRCDPISEHNRLYWYRQTLGQGPEFLTYFQNEAQLEKSRLLSDRFSAERPKGSFSTLEIQRTEQGDSAMYLCASSLGLTKETQYFGPGTRLLVL.

This chain joins TRBV28 and TRBJ1-2, with 8 bases identical to TRBD1. The junction had 3 bases not matched to a gene; V was cut back by 3 bases and J by 0 bases. CDR3 length: 15 residues. CDR1 is MDHEN, CDR2 SYDVKM, per germline. The CDR3 coding sequence is TGTGCCAGCAGTTTTCGACAGGGGTCTAACTATGGCTACACCTTC. It codes for CASSFRQGSNYGYTF.

The rearrangement joins TRBV6-6 to TRBJ2-3; D gene unclear. Trimming stripped 0 bases from V and 1 base from J, with 8 bases between. The CDR3 is 15 residues long. Germline loops: CDR1 MNHNY, CDR2 SVGAGI (reference sequence). The CDR3 spells CASSYSVEGTDTQYF. CDR3 nucleotide sequence: TGTGCCAGCAGTTACTCGGTTGAGGGCACAGATACGCAGTATTTT.

This clone is deemed medium-sized. The genes are TRBV10-3 and TRBJ2-7, with TRBD1 identical over 11 bases. The CDR3 is made up of 16 amino acids. The trim removed 2 bases at V and 6 bases at J, leaving 9 bases unmatched. CDR1 and CDR2 from the germline V gene are ENHRY and SYGVKD. The CDR3 DNA follows: TGTGCCATCAGTGAGAATTTAGGACAGGGGGCCTTCGAGCAGTACTTC. It translates to CAISENLGQGAFEQYF.

V gene TRBV18 combines with J gene TRBJ2-7, with a weak D call TRBD1 (6 bases). The V and J ends lost 1 base and 4 bases respectively, with 14 bases between them. The CDR3 length is 15 residues. The germline V gene encodes CDR1 KGHSH and CDR2 LQKENI. The CDR3 is CASSPHPGEMYEQYF. The CDR3 DNA reads as TGTGCCAGCTCACCACATCCAGGGGAAATGTACGAGCAGTACTTC.